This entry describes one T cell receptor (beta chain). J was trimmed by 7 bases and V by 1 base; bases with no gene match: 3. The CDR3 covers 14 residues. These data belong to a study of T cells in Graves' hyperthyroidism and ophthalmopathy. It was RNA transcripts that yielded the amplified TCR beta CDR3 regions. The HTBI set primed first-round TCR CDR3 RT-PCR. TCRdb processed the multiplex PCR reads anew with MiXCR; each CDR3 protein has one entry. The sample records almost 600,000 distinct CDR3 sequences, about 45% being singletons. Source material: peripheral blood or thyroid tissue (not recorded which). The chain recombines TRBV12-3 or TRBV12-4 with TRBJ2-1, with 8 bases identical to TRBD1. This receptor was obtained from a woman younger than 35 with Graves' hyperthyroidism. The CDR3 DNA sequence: TGTGCCAGCAGTTTAGTCAGGGGGCTGAATGAGCAGTTCTTC. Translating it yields CASSLVRGLNEQFF.